This T cell receptor beta chain originates from a study of radiation and T cells in renal cell carcinoma. Using immunoSEQ multiplex PCR, the repertoire was profiled, and TCRdb retains in-frame clones only, with some absent. The table lists about 150,000 clones, 88% of them singletons. The time point was: baseline pretreatment blood. Regarding treatment: 15 Gy SBRT to primary tumor, nephrectomy 4 weeks later. With V trimmed by 5 bases and J by 2 bases, 6 bases remained unmatched. The CDR3 runs 13 residues. Germline V gene sequence: CDR1 SQVTM, CDR2 ANQGSEA. This clone was observed a few times. This specimen consisted of blood, obtained from a patient whose treatment included radiotherapy and nephrectomy. The V and J genes are TRBV29-1 and TRBJ2-7; 7 bases are shared with TRBD1. This receptor was taken from a woman aged 70-85 years with renal cell carcinoma. The CDR3 bases are TGCAGCGTTAGGTGGCAGGGGGCCTACGAGCAGTACTTC. Translation gives CSVRWQGAYEQYF.